This T cell receptor beta chain was retrieved from a study of OX40 agonist ivuxolimab in advanced cancers. Per germline, CDR1 MDHEN and CDR2 SYDVKM. Trimming took off 8 bases at V and 3 bases at J, with 7 bases between the two ends. The CDR3 is made up of 12 amino acids. Concerning this clone itself: The antigen is undetermined.

The table came from immunoSEQ multiplex PCR; TCRdb's copy has only in-frame clones and leaves some out. The data contain 95,000 to 150,000 clones, 80% to 95% of them singletons. Whole-study findings and limits: The authors also found low normalized T-cell clonal expansion in some nonresponders.

The chain links TRBV28 to TRBJ2-2; D ambiguous. This receptor was obtained from an adult with an advanced solid tumor such as melanoma, head and neck, liver or kidney cancer. The sample was CD4+ or CD8+ T cells sorted from blood, taken in a trial of the OX40 agonist ivuxolimab. The CDR3 nucleotides are TGTGCCAGCGAGACACACACCGGGGAGCTGTTTTTT. It encodes CASETHTGELFF. The entire variable domain, with the rest obtained from reference TRBV28 and TRBJ2-2, is as follows: DVKVTQSSRYLVKRTGEKVFLECVQDMDHENMFWYRQDPGLGLRLIYFSYDVKMKEKGDIPEGYSVSREKKERFSLILESASTNQTSMYLCASETHTGELFFGEGSRLTVL.